This paragraph reports one T cell receptor (beta chain). The CDR3 has 13 residues. Trimming left V 9 bases short and J 0 bases short, with 11 bases between. Germline loops: CDR1 MNHEY, CDR2 SVGAGI. Original processing methods: How many nucleated cells were present was estimated from reference gene primer amplification. Using immunoSEQ multiplex PCR, the repertoire was profiled, and TCRdb retains in-frame clones only, with some absent. The V and J calls and clone size are taken from that table; D and trimming were inferred from the DNA. This table has 220,000 or so clones, about 87% appearing once. The data were taken from a study of blood T cell repertoires in COVID-19. Overall study: Spain, Italy and the United States supplied samples that represented acute and convalescent COVID-19. The cDNA or gDNA used as material had been derived from T cells, B-cell-depleted T cells, or PBMCs.

In assigning cohorts, the study relied on participant-reported clinical history. The receptor was derived from a man aged 45-65 years who had been exposed to COVID-19. This rearrangement joins TRBV6-5 to TRBJ1-2; possibly TRBD1 for D (5 bases). Material: PBMCs or T cells enriched from blood (not recorded which). DNA of the CDR3: TGTGCCAGTCTACAGGCAGCTAACTATGGCTACACCTTC. This encodes CASLQAANYGYTF.